The source of this TCR beta chain is a study of CD4+ T cells in melanoma. As concerns this clone: Its matching antigen is unknown.

The CDR3 runs to 13 residues. The J segment lost 5 bases and the V segment lost 0 bases, leaving 1 base of the junction unmatched. CDR1 SGHRS and CDR2 YFSETQ come from the germline V gene. General study findings and limits: Reportedly, melanoma neoantigen-specific CD4+ T cells showed varied differentiation states. CD8+ T cell, macrophage and B cell function reportedly correlated with neoantigen-specific CD4+ T cells.

Some clones are missing from TCRdb's copy, which holds only in-frame ones; the method was immunoSEQ multiplex PCR. This table holds about 140,000 clones, nearly 95% found once. This sequence originates from a human donor with melanoma. The rearrangement uses TRBV5-1 and TRBJ2-5, with TRBD1 matching 7 bases. CDR3 sequence (DNA): TGCGCCAGCAGCTTGGGACAGGGCGAGACCCAGTACTTC. Protein: CASSLGQGETQYF. The full variable domain, rest sourced from reference TRBV5-1 and TRBJ2-5, is KAGVTQTPRYLIKTRGQQVTLSCSPISGHRSVSWYQQTPGQGLQFLFEYFSETQRNKGNFPGRFSGRQFSNSRSEMNVSTLELGDSALYLCASSLGQGETQYFGPGTRLLVL.